This T cell receptor beta chain is from a study of CD8+ T cells in alopecia areata. V lost 4 bases and J lost 6, with 10 bases in between. The CDR3 consists of 12 residues. Germline-derived CDR1 and CDR2 are SGHRS and YFSETQ. Indicated treatment: oral pan-JAK inhibitor, 5-10 mg twice daily. Sequencing templates came from extracted RNA that was reverse transcribed into cDNA. Profiling relied on immunoSEQ multiplex PCR, and the TCRdb table lists in-frame clones only, not all of them. Among roughly 110,000 clones listed, 56% were seen once. V and J are TRBV5-1 and TRBJ1-2; possibly TRBD1 for D (6 bases). Sequenced material: CD4+ T cells sorted from blood, taken at week 24, from a patient treated with tofacitinib. This clonotype was obtained from a human donor with alopecia areata. CDR3 sequence reads: CASSSAGDGYTF. CDR3 nucleotide sequence: TGCGCCAGCAGCAGCGCAGGGGATGGCTACACCTTC.